These T cell receptor beta chains were read from a single sample in a study of blood T cell repertoires in COVID-19. Produced via immunoSEQ multiplex PCR; TCRdb's table is partial and in-frame only. The sample carries about 210,000 clones, around 82% recorded once. The sample taken for sequencing was peripheral blood. These receptors all stem from a woman aged 45-65 years with acute or convalescent COVID-19. CDR3s include the opening cysteine and the closing phenylalanine or tryptophan. A D gene is named only where the DNA matches it firmly. The size of a clone is reported for some rows only, either as once, few or many, or as a class for expanded clones.

size	V	J	D	CDR3	DNA
NA	TRBV7-2	TRBJ1-4	NA	CASSSGDTLRGEKLFF	TGTGCCAGCAGCTCCGGGGACACTCTCAGGGGTGAAAAACTGTTTTTT
NA	TRBV2	TRBJ2-1	TRBD2	CASNGLAGINEQFF	TGTGCCAGCAATGGGCTAGCGGGAATAAATGAGCAGTTCTTC
NA	TRBV27	TRBJ2-7	NA	CASSIRDTTYEQYF	TGTGCCAGCAGTATCCGGGACACGACCTACGAGCAGTACTTC
NA	TRBV18	TRBJ2-3	NA	CASSPTGDTQYF	TGTGCCAGCTCACCCACGGGTGATACGCAGTATTTT
once	TRBV5-1	TRBJ2-7	NA	CASSLGGGAREQYF	TGCGCCAGCAGCTTGGGCGGCGGGGCGAGAGAGCAGTACTTC
NA	TRBV14	TRBJ2-1	NA	CASSQRQGSAGEQFF	TGTGCCAGCAGCCAAAGACAGGGATCGGCGGGGGAGCAGTTCTTC
NA	TRBV5-1	TRBJ2-2	TRBD2	CASSPGLAGGPGTGELFF	TGCGCCAGCAGCCCGGGACTAGCGGGAGGGCCCGGCACCGGGGAGCTGTTTTTT
NA	TRBV27	TRBJ1-3	TRBD1	CASSSDRGLGDTIYF	TGTGCCAGCAGTTCCGACAGGGGGCTGGGTGACACCATATATTTT
NA	TRBV5-4	TRBJ2-1	TRBD2	CASSFLAGGPNEQFF	TGTGCCAGCAGCTTTTTAGCGGGAGGGCCGAATGAGCAGTTCTTC
NA	TRBV19	TRBJ1-5	NA	CASKGKRSSSTQHF	TGTGCCAGTAAAGGAAAGAGGTCCTCTTCGACCCAGCATTTT
NA	TRBV6-5	TRBJ1-2	TRBD1	CASSSETGGVSNTF	TGTGCCAGCAGTTCCGAAACAGGGGGGGTTTCGAATACCTTC
NA	TRBV7-3	TRBJ2-1	NA	CASSQGGGGVNEQFF	TGTGCCAGCAGCCAAGGGGGCGGCGGGGTTAATGAGCAGTTCTTC
NA	TRBV19	TRBJ2-1	TRBD2	CASSRLAGSSYNEQFF	TGTGCCAGTAGTAGACTAGCGGGGAGCTCCTACAATGAGCAGTTCTTC
NA	TRBV5-6	TRBJ2-2	NA	CASSLAVDRLSTGELFF	TGTGCCAGCAGCTTGGCGGTAGACAGGTTATCCACCGGGGAGCTGTTTTTT
NA	TRBV5-1	TRBJ2-3	TRBD1	CASSLGTGVTDTQYF	TGCGCCAGCAGCTTGGGGACAGGGGTTACAGATACGCAGTATTTT
NA	TRBV27	TRBJ2-1	TRBD2	CASRASPGTSGYNEQFF	TGTGCCAGCAGAGCTTCCCCCGGGACTAGCGGGTACAATGAGCAGTTCTTC
NA	TRBV24-1	TRBJ2-5	TRBD1	CATSETGTGSQETQYF	TGTGCCACCAGTGAAACCGGGACAGGCAGCCAAGAGACCCAGTACTTC
NA	TRBV9	TRBJ1-6	NA	CASSSPWGGDSPLHF	TGTGCCAGCAGCTCCCCATGGGGCGGTGATTCACCCCTCCACTTT
NA	TRBV5-4	TRBJ2-6	TRBD2	CASSFPGLAGGGANVLTF	TGTGCCAGCAGCTTCCCGGGACTAGCGGGAGGTGGGGCCAACGTCCTGACTTTC
NA	TRBV7-6	TRBJ2-2	NA	CASSLRPQGFGELFF	TGTGCCAGCAGCTTGCGCCCCCAGGGGTTCGGGGAGCTGTTTTTT
NA	TRBV7-3	TRBJ1-1	NA	CASSLTPSGITEAFF	TGTGCCAGCAGCTTGACACCCAGCGGGATCACTGAAGCTTTCTTT
NA	TRBV28	TRBJ1-1	NA	CASSSLPSGKEAFF	TGTGCCAGCAGTTCACTCCCCTCAGGGAAGGAAGCTTTCTTT
NA	TRBV6-2/TRBV6-3	TRBJ2-3	NA	CASSYSRTDSTDTQYF	TGTGCCAGCAGTTACAGTAGAACTGATAGCACAGATACGCAGTATTTT
once	TRBV19	TRBJ1-5	NA	CASSIDQGRDSNQPQHF	TGTGCCAGTAGTATAGATCAGGGCAGGGATAGCAATCAGCCCCAGCATTTT
NA	TRBV6-6	TRBJ1-2	NA	CATSGDGYTF	TGTGCCACTTCAGGGGATGGCTACACCTTC
once	TRBV14	TRBJ1-2	NA	CASSQDTIVGGKYGYTF	TGTGCCAGCAGCCAAGATACGATCGTTGGGGGGAAGTATGGCTACACCTTC
NA	TRBV27	TRBJ1-5	TRBD1	CASSPGGWGNQPQHF	TGTGCCAGCAGCCCAGGGGGCTGGGGCAATCAGCCCCAGCATTTT
NA	TRBV13	TRBJ2-1	NA	CASSLPGGPSDEQFF	TGTGCCAGCAGCCTCCCCGGGGGGCCAAGCGATGAGCAGTTCTTC
NA	TRBV24-1	TRBJ2-1	NA	CATSPRRAFGNEQFF	TGTGCCACCAGTCCCCGGAGGGCCTTCGGTAATGAGCAGTTCTTC
NA	TRBV2	TRBJ2-3	NA	CASLVRGDTQYF	TGTGCCAGCCTTGTCAGAGGGGATACGCAGTATTTT
NA	TRBV19	TRBJ2-5	NA	CASRKTGRKETQYF	TGTGCCAGTCGAAAGACAGGCCGGAAAGAGACCCAGTACTTC
NA	TRBV18	TRBJ1-6	TRBD1	CASSPLQGDNSPLHF	TGTGCCAGCTCACCCCTACAGGGGGATAATTCACCCCTCCACTTT
NA	TRBV3-1/TRBV3-2	TRBJ2-3	TRBD2	CASSQEWASGRGLGDTQYF	TGTGCCAGCAGCCAAGAATGGGCTAGCGGGAGAGGATTGGGAGATACGCAGTATTTT
NA	TRBV9	TRBJ2-7	TRBD2	CASSPGTSYEQYF	TGTGCCAGCAGCCCTGGGACTAGCTACGAGCAGTACTTC
NA	TRBV28	TRBJ1-2	TRBD1	CASSFPTGTGEQSGYTF	TGTGCCAGCAGTTTCCCCACCGGGACAGGGGAGCAATCAGGCTACACCTTC
NA	TRBV6-5	TRBJ1-2	NA	CASSYSSPRGYTF	TGTGCCAGCAGTTACTCGAGTCCGCGTGGCTACACCTTC
NA	TRBV15	TRBJ1-2	NA	CATSREPTANYGYTF	TGTGCCACCAGCAGAGAACCGACAGCTAACTATGGCTACACCTTC
NA	TRBV19	TRBJ1-2	TRBD1	CASSITGTGGTTNGYTF	TGTGCCAGTAGTATTACCGGGACAGGGGGGACGACCAATGGCTACACCTTC
once	TRBV28	TRBJ1-6	NA	CASRQGWNSPLHF	TGTGCCAGCAGACAGGGCTGGAATTCACCCCTCCACTTT
NA	TRBV3-1/TRBV3-2	TRBJ2-2	NA	CASSPRVRTGELFF	TGTGCCAGCAGCCCCAGGGTCCGGACCGGGGAGCTGTTTTTT
NA	TRBV15	TRBJ2-4	NA	CATSRLTGVDIQYF	TGTGCCACCAGCAGATTGACAGGAGTTGACATTCAGTACTTC
few	TRBV2	TRBJ2-7	NA	CASSEVRGPYEQYF	TGTGCCAGCAGTGAAGTAAGGGGCCCCTACGAGCAGTACTTC
NA	TRBV19	TRBJ2-3	NA	CASSPTGTADTQYF	TGTGCCAGTAGCCCGACAGGAACCGCGGATACGCAGTATTTT
NA	TRBV28	TRBJ2-7	TRBD2	CASSRGGSMYEQYF	TGTGCCAGCAGTCGGGGCGGGAGTATGTACGAGCAGTACTTC
once	TRBV5-5	TRBJ1-4	NA	CASSPLEAGEKLFF	TGTGCCAGCAGCCCTTTGGAGGCGGGTGAAAAACTGTTTTTT
NA	TRBV3-1/TRBV3-2	TRBJ2-2	NA	CASSQVTNTNTGELFF	TGTGCCAGCAGCCAAGTAACTAACACGAACACCGGGGAGCTGTTTTTT
NA	TRBV30	TRBJ2-3	TRBD1	CAWSAGQVKWDTQYF	TGTGCCTGGAGTGCGGGACAGGTAAAATGGGATACGCAGTATTTT
NA	TRBV5-1	TRBJ2-1	NA	CASSLAYLAYNEQFF	TGCGCCAGCAGCTTGGCCTACCTAGCCTACAATGAGCAGTTCTTC
few	TRBV5-1	TRBJ2-5	TRBD2	CASSPGLAGRQETQYF	TGCGCCAGCAGCCCCGGACTAGCGGGACGGCAAGAGACCCAGTACTTC
NA	TRBV5-1	TRBJ2-2	NA	CASSRVEGNTGELFF	TGCGCCAGCAGCCGGGTCGAAGGGAACACCGGGGAGCTGTTTTTT
NA	TRBV4-1	TRBJ2-3	TRBD2	CASSQGASGTDTQYF	TGCGCCAGCAGCCAAGGGGCTAGCGGAACAGATACGCAGTATTTT
NA	TRBV28	TRBJ2-4	TRBD1	CASSGTGGSKNIQYF	TGTGCCAGCAGCGGGACAGGGGGCTCCAAAAACATTCAGTACTTC
NA	TRBV6-5	TRBJ1-2	TRBD1	CASRGTADYGYTF	TGTGCCAGCAGGGGGACAGCCGACTATGGCTACACCTTC
NA	TRBV5-6	TRBJ2-3	NA	CASSAGLTSTDTQYF	TGTGCCAGCAGCGCGGGCCTAACGTCGACAGATACGCAGTATTTT
NA	TRBV3-1/TRBV3-2	TRBJ2-3	NA	CASRRSGSGTDTQYF	TGTGCCAGCAGGCGATCGGGTAGCGGCACAGATACGCAGTATTTT
NA	TRBV19	TRBJ2-5	TRBD2	CASSKTSGSETQYF	TGTGCCAGTAGTAAGACTAGCGGGAGTGAGACCCAGTACTTC
NA	TRBV24-1	TRBJ1-5	NA	CATSGSGGPQHF	TGTGCCACCAGTGGGAGCGGTGGGCCCCAGCATTTT
NA	TRBV10-1	TRBJ1-6	TRBD1	CASSRDRDSPLHF	TGCGCCAGCAGTCGGGACAGGGATTCACCCCTCCACTTT